This T cell receptor (beta chain) was obtained from a study of regulatory T cells in long-lasting Graves disease. The time point: persistent/refractory GD, antithyroid drugs over 5 years with positive TRAb. PBMC-extracted RNA yielded the TCR library. An endocrinology department in Xi'an, China, supplied the patients. The table lists this clonotype with many counts. V lost 4 bases and J lost 0, with 10 bases in between. CDR3 size: 14 residues. Germline V lookup: CDR1 MNHEY, CDR2 SVGAGI. Arm-PCR with iRepertoire HTBI primers amplified the CDR3 regions for these TCR beta libraries. TCRdb called the multiplex PCR reads again in MiXCR, with one record for every CDR3 protein. Here the sample spans roughly 470,000 distinct CDR3 sequences, around 21% being singletons.

The sample consisted of peripheral blood mononuclear cells (PBMCs), taken when the disease was refractory, from a patient treated with antithyroid drugs. The origin of this receptor is a female donor with Graves disease. The V and J genes are TRBV6-5 and TRBJ2-7; D could derive from TRBD1 or TRBD2 (5 bases each). CDR3: CASSSRDVSYEQYF. The CDR3 nucleotides are TGTGCCAGCAGTTCCCGGGACGTCTCCTACGAGCAGTACTTC.